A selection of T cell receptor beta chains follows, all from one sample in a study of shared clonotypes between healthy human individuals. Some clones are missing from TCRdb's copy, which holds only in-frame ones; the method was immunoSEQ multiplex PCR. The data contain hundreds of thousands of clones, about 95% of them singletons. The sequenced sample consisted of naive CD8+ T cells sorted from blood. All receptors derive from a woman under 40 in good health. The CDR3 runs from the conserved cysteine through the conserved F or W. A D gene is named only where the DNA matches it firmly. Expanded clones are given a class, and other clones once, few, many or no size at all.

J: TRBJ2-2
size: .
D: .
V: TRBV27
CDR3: CASSLLGTGELFF
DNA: TGTGCCAGCAGTTTATTGGGGACCGGGGAGCTGTTTTTT

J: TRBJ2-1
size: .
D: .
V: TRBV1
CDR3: CTSSQDPPDSHNEQFF
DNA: TGCACCAGCAGCCAAGACCCGCCGGACAGTCACAATGAGCAGTTCTTC

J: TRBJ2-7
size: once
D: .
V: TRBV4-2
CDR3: CASSQDEDEQYF
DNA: TGTGCCAGCAGCCAAGATGAGGACGAGCAGTACTTC

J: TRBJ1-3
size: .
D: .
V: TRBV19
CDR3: CASQRYGNTIYF
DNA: TGTGCCAGTCAGCGGTACGGAAACACCATATATTTT

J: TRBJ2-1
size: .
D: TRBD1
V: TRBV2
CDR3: CASGSGQGFNEQFF
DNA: TGTGCCAGCGGGTCGGGACAGGGATTCAATGAGCAGTTCTTC

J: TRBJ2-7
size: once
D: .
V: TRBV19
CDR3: CASSGDHLGSYEQYF
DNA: TGTGCCAGTTCGGGGGACCACCTAGGGAGCTACGAGCAGTACTTC

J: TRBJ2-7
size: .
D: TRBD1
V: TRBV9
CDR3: CASSLGQGEGEQYF
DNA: TGTGCCAGCAGCTTGGGACAGGGGGAAGGCGAGCAGTACTTC

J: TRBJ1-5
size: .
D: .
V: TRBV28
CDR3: CATTSGASNQPQHF
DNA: TGTGCCACCACCTCGGGTGCGAGCAATCAGCCCCAGCATTTT

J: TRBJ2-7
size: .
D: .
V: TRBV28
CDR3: CASSSGGEEYEQYF
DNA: TGTGCCAGCAGCAGTGGGGGAGAGGAGTACGAGCAGTACTTC

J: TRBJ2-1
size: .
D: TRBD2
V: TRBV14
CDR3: CASSPLSGSSYNEQFF
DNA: TGTGCCAGCAGCCCCCTTAGCGGGAGCTCCTACAATGAGCAGTTCTTC

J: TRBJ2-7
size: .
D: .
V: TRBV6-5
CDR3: CASSSDDGSYEQYF
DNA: TGTGCCAGCAGTTCCGACGACGGGAGCTACGAGCAGTACTTC

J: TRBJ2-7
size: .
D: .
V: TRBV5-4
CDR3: CASSGGDKSYEQYF
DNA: TGTGCCAGCAGCGGAGGGGACAAATCCTACGAGCAGTACTTC

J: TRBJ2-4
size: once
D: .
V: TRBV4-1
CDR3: CASSQDFLAKNIQYF
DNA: TGCGCCAGCAGCCAAGACTTTTTAGCCAAAAACATTCAGTACTTC

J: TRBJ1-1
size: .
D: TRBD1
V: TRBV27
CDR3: CASSDTGVGNTEAFF
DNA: TGTGCCAGCAGTGATACAGGGGTCGGGAACACTGAAGCTTTCTTT

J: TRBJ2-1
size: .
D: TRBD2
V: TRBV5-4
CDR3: CASSLSGLGGYNEQFF
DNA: TGTGCCAGCAGCTTGTCGGGACTAGGGGGGTACAATGAGCAGTTCTTC

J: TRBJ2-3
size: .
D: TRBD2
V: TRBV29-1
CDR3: CSVDGLVLAGDTDTQYF
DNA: TGCAGCGTTGATGGACTCGTACTAGCGGGAGACACAGATACGCAGTATTTT

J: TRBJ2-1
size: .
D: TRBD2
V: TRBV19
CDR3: CASSDLRLAGDFNEQFF
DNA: TGTGCCAGTAGTGACCTCCGGCTAGCGGGAGATTTCAATGAGCAGTTCTTC

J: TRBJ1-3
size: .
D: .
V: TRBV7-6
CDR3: CASSLQLGGSSGNTIYF
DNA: TGTGCCAGCAGCTTACAGCTGGGGGGATCCTCTGGAAACACCATATATTTT

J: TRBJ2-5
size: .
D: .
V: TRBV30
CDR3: CAWDQGGRETQYF
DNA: TGTGCCTGGGACCAGGGGGGTCGGGAGACCCAGTACTTC

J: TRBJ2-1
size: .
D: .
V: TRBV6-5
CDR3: CASSYSSGRYEQFF
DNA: TGTGCCAGCAGTTACAGTAGCGGCCGATATGAGCAGTTCTTC